Listed below are T cell receptor beta chains from one sample, sequenced in a study of blood T cell repertoires in COVID-19. Some clones are missing from TCRdb's copy, which holds only in-frame ones; the method was immunoSEQ multiplex PCR. The sample carries about 160,000 clones, about 90% recorded once. Sample: PBMCs or T cells enriched from blood (not recorded which). The source is a woman aged 50 to 65 who had recovered from COVID-19. Both conserved end residues are part of each CDR3. Each record gives: CDR3 protein, CDR3 DNA, V gene, J gene, clone size, D gene. D genes are given only for firm matches. Clone size is given for some rows only: seen once, a few or many times, or a class if the clone is expanded.

CDR3: CASTGLAGGYEQYF
DNA: TGTGCCAGCACCGGACTAGCGGGAGGCTACGAGCAGTACTTC
V: TRBV6-5
J: TRBJ2-7
size: once
D: TRBD2

CDR3: CASTLTSGRSNEQFF
DNA: TGTGCCAGCACCCTGACTAGCGGGAGAAGTAATGAGCAGTTCTTC
V: TRBV11-2
J: TRBJ2-1
size: .
D: TRBD2

CDR3: CASSELASSSYEQFF
DNA: TGCGCCAGCAGTGAGTTGGCATCTTCCTCATATGAGCAGTTCTTC
V: TRBV10-2
J: TRBJ2-1
size: once
D: .

CDR3: CASNRGRDTEAFF
DNA: TGTGCCTCTAACAGGGGGCGAGACACTGAAGCTTTCTTT
V: TRBV30
J: TRBJ1-1
size: .
D: TRBD1

CDR3: CASSTSGRGFYNEQFF
DNA: TGTGCCAGCTCGACTAGCGGGAGAGGGTTCTACAATGAGCAGTTCTTC
V: TRBV28
J: TRBJ2-1
size: .
D: TRBD2

CDR3: CASSRWGTGGNTEAFF
DNA: TGTGCCAGCAGCCGATGGGGGACAGGAGGGAACACTGAAGCTTTCTTT
V: TRBV13
J: TRBJ1-1
size: .
D: TRBD1

CDR3: CASHPPGQMNTEAFF
DNA: TGTGCCAGTCACCCTCCGGGACAGATGAACACTGAAGCTTTCTTT
V: TRBV7-9
J: TRBJ1-1
size: .
D: TRBD1

CDR3: CASRPGLAGILEQYF
DNA: TGTGCCAGCAGACCGGGACTAGCGGGTATCCTGGAGCAGTACTTC
V: TRBV7-2
J: TRBJ2-7
size: .
D: TRBD2

CDR3: CASSSGLANTDTQYF
DNA: TGTGCCAGCAGCTCGGGACTAGCGAATACAGATACGCAGTATTTT
V: TRBV5-4
J: TRBJ2-3
size: .
D: TRBD2

CDR3: CASSFTGREQYF
DNA: TGTGCCAGCAGCTTTACCGGGAGGGAGCAGTACTTC
V: TRBV11-2
J: TRBJ2-7
size: .
D: TRBD2

CDR3: CASSGVMNTEAFF
DNA: TGCGCCAGCAGCGGGGTAATGAACACTGAAGCTTTCTTT
V: TRBV10-2
J: TRBJ1-1
size: once
D: .

CDR3: CASSQQGLGTNEKLFF
DNA: TGCGCCAGCAGCCAACAGGGCTTAGGAACTAATGAAAAACTGTTTTTT
V: TRBV5-1
J: TRBJ1-4
size: .
D: .

CDR3: CASSEKNRGEQYF
DNA: TGTGCCAGCAGCGAGAAGAACAGGGGCGAGCAGTACTTC
V: TRBV11-3
J: TRBJ2-7
size: .
D: TRBD1

CDR3: CAWSSPIRDRGYTF
DNA: TGTGCCTGGAGTTCCCCCATCCGGGACAGGGGCTACACCTTC
V: TRBV30
J: TRBJ1-2
size: .
D: TRBD1

CDR3: CASSSGLAGLQFF
DNA: TGTGCCAGCAGCTCAGGACTAGCGGGCCTACAGTTCTTC
V: TRBV11-3
J: TRBJ2-1
size: once
D: TRBD2

CDR3: CASSDDRFTGELFF
DNA: TGTGCCAGCAGTGACGACAGGTTCACCGGGGAGCTGTTTTTT
V: TRBV2
J: TRBJ2-2
size: once
D: .

CDR3: CASSLRGPNQPQHF
DNA: TGTGCCAGCAGCTTGAGGGGTCCCAATCAGCCCCAGCATTTT
V: TRBV5-4
J: TRBJ1-5
size: .
D: .

CDR3: CASSPQTGRREQYF
DNA: TGTGCCAGTAGTCCACAGACAGGGAGACGCGAGCAGTACTTC
V: TRBV19
J: TRBJ2-7
size: .
D: TRBD1

CDR3: CATSRDSPGFNQPQHF
DNA: TGTGCCACCAGCAGAGACTCACCGGGTTTCAATCAGCCCCAGCATTTT
V: TRBV15
J: TRBJ1-5
size: .
D: .

CDR3: CASSFMSKYNEQFF
DNA: TGTGCCAGCAGCTTTATGAGCAAGTACAATGAGCAGTTCTTC
V: TRBV5-4
J: TRBJ2-1
size: .
D: .

CDR3: CASSEQGDEQFF
DNA: TGTGCCAGCAGTGAACAGGGGGATGAGCAGTTCTTC
V: TRBV12-3/TRBV12-4
J: TRBJ2-1
size: .
D: TRBD1

CDR3: CASSLVGLAGGGTDTQYF
DNA: TGTGCCAGCAGCTTAGTCGGACTAGCGGGAGGGGGGACAGATACGCAGTATTTT
V: TRBV7-8
J: TRBJ2-3
size: once
D: TRBD2

CDR3: CASSMSGQTLINEQFF
DNA: TGTGCCAGCTCAATGAGCGGGCAGACCCTTATCAATGAGCAGTTCTTC
V: TRBV18
J: TRBJ2-1
size: .
D: .

CDR3: CAWSRQSYEQYF
DNA: TGTGCCTGGAGTCGACAGAGCTACGAGCAGTACTTC
V: TRBV30
J: TRBJ2-7
size: once
D: .

CDR3: CASSLVGQNYEQYF
DNA: TGTGCCAGCAGCTTAGTGGGACAGAACTACGAGCAGTACTTC
V: TRBV7-8
J: TRBJ2-7
size: .
D: TRBD1

CDR3: CASSPRGVTEAFF
DNA: TGTGCCAGCAGCCCCAGGGGGGTCACTGAAGCTTTCTTT
V: TRBV9
J: TRBJ1-1
size: .
D: TRBD1

CDR3: CASSLRGTVSGANVLTF
DNA: TGTGCCAGCAGTTTGAGGGGGACCGTCTCTGGGGCCAACGTCCTGACTTTC
V: TRBV27
J: TRBJ2-6
size: .
D: .

CDR3: CATSVPAGAQETQYF
DNA: TGTGCCACCAGTGTCCCAGCGGGAGCGCAAGAGACCCAGTACTTC
V: TRBV24-1
J: TRBJ2-5
size: .
D: TRBD2

CDR3: CASSLVGFSAGGYEQYF
DNA: TGTGCCAGCAGCTTAGTAGGTTTCTCGGCAGGGGGCTACGAGCAGTACTTC
V: TRBV7-8
J: TRBJ2-7
size: .
D: TRBD1

CDR3: CASSQFVAGGGYEQFF
DNA: TGCGCCAGCAGCCAATTCGTAGCGGGAGGTGGCTATGAGCAGTTCTTC
V: TRBV4-1
J: TRBJ2-1
size: once
D: TRBD2

CDR3: CASSLANVGHTEAFF
DNA: TGTGCCAGCAGCTTAGCGAACGTGGGGCACACTGAAGCTTTCTTT
V: TRBV11-2
J: TRBJ1-1
size: .
D: .

CDR3: CASSLGQGKYGYTF
DNA: TGTGCCAGCAGCTTGGGACAGGGGAAGTATGGCTACACCTTC
V: TRBV7-9
J: TRBJ1-2
size: .
D: TRBD1

CDR3: CASTRLAVPYEQYF
DNA: TGTGCCAGCACTCGCCTGGCAGTTCCCTACGAGCAGTACTTC
V: TRBV11-2
J: TRBJ2-7
size: .
D: .

CDR3: CASSLTYSSYNEQFF
DNA: TGTGCCAGCAGCTTAACGTATAGCTCCTACAATGAGCAGTTCTTC
V: TRBV11-2
J: TRBJ2-1
size: few
D: .

CDR3: CASSQDRSTGPGNTIYF
DNA: TGTGCCAGCAGCCAAGATCGGTCAACAGGACCTGGAAACACCATATATTTT
V: TRBV3-1/TRBV3-2
J: TRBJ1-3
size: .
D: .

CDR3: CASSYLGLAGFYEQYF
DNA: TGTGCCAGCAGTTACTTAGGACTAGCGGGGTTCTACGAGCAGTACTTC
V: TRBV6-5
J: TRBJ2-7
size: few
D: TRBD2

CDR3: CASSQGGQVNSPLHF
DNA: TGTGCCAGCAGCCAAGGAGGACAGGTAAATTCACCCCTCCACTTT
V: TRBV3-1/TRBV3-2
J: TRBJ1-6
size: .
D: TRBD1

CDR3: CASSATGGTEAFF
DNA: TGTGCCAGCAGTGCAACAGGGGGGACTGAAGCTTTCTTT
V: TRBV2
J: TRBJ1-1
size: .
D: TRBD1

CDR3: CASSPRQFNSNQPQHF
DNA: TGTGCCAGCAGTCCCCGACAGTTCAATAGCAATCAGCCCCAGCATTTT
V: TRBV27
J: TRBJ1-5
size: .
D: .

CDR3: CASSGNLPGGINHEQFF
DNA: TGTGCCAGCAGCGGCAATCTTCCGGGGGGGATAAACCATGAGCAGTTCTTC
V: TRBV5-6
J: TRBJ2-1
size: .
D: TRBD2

CDR3: CASSLQDRENSPLHF
DNA: TGTGCCAGCAGCTTGCAAGACAGGGAAAATTCACCCCTCCACTTT
V: TRBV5-6
J: TRBJ1-6
size: .
D: TRBD1

CDR3: CASSPGTINQPQHF
DNA: TGCGCCAGCAGTCCGGGGACAATCAATCAGCCCCAGCATTTT
V: TRBV10-2
J: TRBJ1-5
size: .
D: .

CDR3: CSVLSSIAGGRYEQYF
DNA: TGCAGCGTTCTCTCCTCCATAGCGGGAGGGCGCTACGAGCAGTACTTC
V: TRBV29-1
J: TRBJ2-7
size: .
D: TRBD2

CDR3: CASSLRPDNYEQYF
DNA: TGTGCCAGCAGCTTGAGGCCAGACAACTACGAGCAGTACTTC
V: TRBV5-5
J: TRBJ2-7
size: once
D: .

CDR3: CSGTLAGARETQYF
DNA: TGCAGCGGTACCCTAGCGGGAGCGAGAGAGACCCAGTACTTC
V: TRBV29-1
J: TRBJ2-5
size: once
D: TRBD2

CDR3: CASSIRGAVGEQYF
DNA: TGTGCCAGTAGTATTCGGGGGGCGGTGGGCGAGCAGTACTTC
V: TRBV19
J: TRBJ2-7
size: .
D: .

CDR3: CASSLLGTSTPQFF
DNA: TGTGCCAGCTCACTACTCGGGACTAGCACCCCGCAGTTCTTC
V: TRBV18
J: TRBJ2-1
size: few
D: TRBD2

CDR3: CASSTRTGRNTGELFF
DNA: TGTGCCAGCAGCACCAGGACAGGGCGGAACACCGGGGAGCTGTTTTTT
V: TRBV21-1
J: TRBJ2-2
size: .
D: .

CDR3: CATSPQGTGGRGGELFF
DNA: TGTGCCACCAGCCCCCAGGGGACAGGGGGTAGAGGCGGGGAGCTGTTTTTT
V: TRBV24-1
J: TRBJ2-2
size: .
D: TRBD1

CDR3: CASSPPGTDTQYF
DNA: TGTGCCAGCAGCCCCCCAGGCACAGATACGCAGTATTTT
V: TRBV7-8
J: TRBJ2-3
size: once
D: .

CDR3: CASSLVSSTDTQYF
DNA: TGTGCCAGCAGCTTAGTTAGTAGCACAGATACGCAGTATTTT
V: TRBV7-9
J: TRBJ2-3
size: .
D: .

CDR3: CASTRQGYYEQYF
DNA: TGTGCCAGCACCCGACAGGGTTACTACGAGCAGTACTTC
V: TRBV7-9
J: TRBJ2-7
size: once
D: TRBD1